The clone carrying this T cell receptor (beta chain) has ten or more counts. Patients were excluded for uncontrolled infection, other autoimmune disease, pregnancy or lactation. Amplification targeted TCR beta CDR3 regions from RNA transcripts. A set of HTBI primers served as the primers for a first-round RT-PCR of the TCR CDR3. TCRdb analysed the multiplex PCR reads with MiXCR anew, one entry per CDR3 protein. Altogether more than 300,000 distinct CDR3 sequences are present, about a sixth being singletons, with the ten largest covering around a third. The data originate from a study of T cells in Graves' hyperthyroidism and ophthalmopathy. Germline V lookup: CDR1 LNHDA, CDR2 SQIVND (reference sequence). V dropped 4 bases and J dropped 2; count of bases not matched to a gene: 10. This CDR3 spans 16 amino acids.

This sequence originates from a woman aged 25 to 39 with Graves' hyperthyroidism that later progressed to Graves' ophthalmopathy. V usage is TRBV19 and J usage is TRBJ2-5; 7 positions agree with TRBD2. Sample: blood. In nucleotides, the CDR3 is TGTGCCAGTAGTACGTTACTAGCGCTTGAACAAGAGACCCAGTACTTC. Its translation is CASSTLLALEQETQYF. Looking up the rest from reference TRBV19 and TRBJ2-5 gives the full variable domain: DGGITQSPKYLFRKEGQNVTLSCEQNLNHDAMYWYRQDPGQGLRLIYYSQIVNDFQKGDIAEGYSVSREKKESFPLTVTSAQKNPTAFYLCASSTLLALEQETQYFGPGTRLLVL.